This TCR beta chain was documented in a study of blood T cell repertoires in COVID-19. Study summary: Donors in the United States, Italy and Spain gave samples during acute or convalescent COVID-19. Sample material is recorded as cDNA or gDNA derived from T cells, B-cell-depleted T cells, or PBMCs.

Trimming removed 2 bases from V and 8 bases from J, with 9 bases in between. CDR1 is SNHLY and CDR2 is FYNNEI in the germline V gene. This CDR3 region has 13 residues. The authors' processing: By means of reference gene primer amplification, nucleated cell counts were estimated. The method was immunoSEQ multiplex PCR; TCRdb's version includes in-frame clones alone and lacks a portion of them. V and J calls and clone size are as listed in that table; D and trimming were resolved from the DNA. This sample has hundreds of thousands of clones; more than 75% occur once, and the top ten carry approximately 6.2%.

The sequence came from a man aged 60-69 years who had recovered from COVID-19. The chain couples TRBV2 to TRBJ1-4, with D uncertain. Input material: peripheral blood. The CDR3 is CASSELAEEKLFF. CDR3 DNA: TGTGCCAGCAGTGAATTGGCCGAAGAAAAACTGTTTTTT.